The present TCR beta chain was sequenced within a study of T cell repertoires in cytomegalovirus infection. This clonotype was observed many times. Via MiXCR, TCRdb re-called the reads, giving one row per CDR3 protein. Among 450,000 to 600,000 distinct CDR3 sequences listed, 11% were seen once. The CDR3 spans 13 residues. The ends were cut back, 3 bases at V and 13 bases at J, with 15 bases in the middle. Per germline, CDR1 MGHDK and CDR2 SYGVNS. The sequence came from a human donor in good health (CMV status not recorded). Some clones in this sample may be carry-over from other donors' samples. The chain carries TRBV25-1 and TRBJ1-4; D ambiguous. Material: PBMCs. The CDR3 is CASSDIARLILFF. Here the CDR3 DNA reads TGTGCCAGCAGTGACATAGCACGGCTGATACTGTTTTTT.